Listed below are T cell receptor beta chains from one sample, sequenced in a study of blood T cell repertoires in COVID-19. This table comes from immunoSEQ multiplex PCR, and its TCRdb copy is limited to in-frame clones, with some not included. The repertoire holds 270,000 or so clones, with 80% to 85% as singletons. The sample consisted of PBMCs or T cells enriched from blood (not recorded which). Receptors originate from a man aged 45 to 65 who had recovered from COVID-19. Both conserved end residues are part of each CDR3. The D gene is left open where the match is weak. Size is omitted from some rows. Given values are once, few, many or a class for expanded clones.

clone size: -; V gene: TRBV19; D gene: -; J gene: TRBJ1-5; CDR3 protein: CASSTKEGRGQPQHF; CDR3 DNA: TGTGCCAGTAGCACTAAAGAGGGGCGGGGGCAGCCCCAGCATTTT
clone size: -; V gene: TRBV11-3; D gene: TRBD1; J gene: TRBJ1-2; CDR3 protein: CATRDRGSYGYTF; CDR3 DNA: TGTGCCACCCGGGACAGGGGGTCCTATGGCTACACCTTC
clone size: -; V gene: TRBV30; D gene: -; J gene: TRBJ1-1; CDR3 protein: CAWIAGGAFF; CDR3 DNA: TGTGCCTGGATTGCAGGAGGAGCTTTCTTT
clone size: -; V gene: TRBV7-6; D gene: TRBD1; J gene: TRBJ1-5; CDR3 protein: CASSSYRGRENQPQHF; CDR3 DNA: TGTGCCAGCAGCTCGTACAGGGGGCGAGAAAATCAGCCCCAGCATTTT
clone size: -; V gene: TRBV7-3; D gene: -; J gene: TRBJ1-1; CDR3 protein: CASSLMANTEAFF; CDR3 DNA: TGTGCCAGCAGCTTAATGGCGAACACTGAAGCTTTCTTT
clone size: -; V gene: TRBV4-1; D gene: TRBD2; J gene: TRBJ2-3; CDR3 protein: CASTGGNTDTQYF; CDR3 DNA: TGCGCCAGCACGGGGGGAAACACAGATACGCAGTATTTT
clone size: few; V gene: TRBV19; D gene: TRBD1; J gene: TRBJ1-2; CDR3 protein: CATGQGRNYGYTF; CDR3 DNA: TGTGCCACAGGACAGGGTAGGAACTATGGCTACACCTTC
clone size: -; V gene: TRBV18; D gene: -; J gene: TRBJ2-2; CDR3 protein: CASSSKRAQAGELFF; CDR3 DNA: TGTGCCAGCTCGTCCAAGAGGGCCCAGGCCGGGGAGCTGTTTTTT
clone size: -; V gene: TRBV4-3; D gene: TRBD2; J gene: TRBJ2-1; CDR3 protein: CASSRRDGTNYNEQFF; CDR3 DNA: TGCGCCAGCAGCCGCAGAGACGGGACTAATTACAATGAGCAGTTCTTC
clone size: -; V gene: TRBV5-5; D gene: -; J gene: TRBJ2-5; CDR3 protein: CASSLGDAGIETQYF; CDR3 DNA: TGTGCCAGCAGCTTGGGGGACGCGGGAATAGAGACCCAGTACTTC
clone size: -; V gene: TRBV24-1; D gene: TRBD2; J gene: TRBJ2-3; CDR3 protein: CATSDSGTSRSTDTQYF; CDR3 DNA: TGTGCCACCAGTGATTCTGGGACTAGCCGTAGCACAGATACGCAGTATTTT
clone size: -; V gene: TRBV9; D gene: TRBD1; J gene: TRBJ2-2; CDR3 protein: CASSVQGAMIMTGELFF; CDR3 DNA: TGTGCCAGCAGCGTACAGGGGGCAATGATTATGACCGGGGAGCTGTTTTTT
clone size: -; V gene: TRBV4-2; D gene: -; J gene: TRBJ1-2; CDR3 protein: CASSQVAGTGGYTF; CDR3 DNA: TGTGCCAGCAGCCAAGTGGCAGGAACGGGAGGCTACACCTTC
clone size: -; V gene: TRBV6-1; D gene: TRBD2; J gene: TRBJ2-5; CDR3 protein: CASSDGLGDFQETQYF; CDR3 DNA: TGTGCCAGCAGTGACGGACTAGGGGACTTCCAAGAGACCCAGTACTTC
clone size: -; V gene: TRBV5-8; D gene: TRBD2; J gene: TRBJ2-5; CDR3 protein: CASSWGAGEGETQYF; CDR3 DNA: TGTGCCAGCAGCTGGGGAGCGGGGGAGGGAGAGACCCAGTACTTC
clone size: -; V gene: TRBV27; D gene: TRBD1; J gene: TRBJ2-7; CDR3 protein: CASSLRGLGRYEQYF; CDR3 DNA: TGTGCCAGCAGTTTAAGGGGGCTCGGTAGATACGAGCAGTACTTC
clone size: -; V gene: TRBV14; D gene: TRBD1; J gene: TRBJ2-7; CDR3 protein: CASSRIGTGWYEQYF; CDR3 DNA: TGTGCCAGCAGCCGAATCGGGACAGGGTGGTACGAGCAGTACTTC
clone size: once; V gene: TRBV12-5; D gene: TRBD2; J gene: TRBJ2-3; CDR3 protein: CASGPGTSSRTQYF; CDR3 DNA: TGTGCTAGTGGCCCCGGGACTAGCTCCCGTACGCAGTATTTT
clone size: -; V gene: TRBV10-2; D gene: -; J gene: TRBJ2-2; CDR3 protein: CASRPGSGSAGGELFF; CDR3 DNA: TGCGCCAGCAGGCCGGGGAGCGGGTCCGCCGGGGGGGAGCTGTTTTTT
clone size: -; V gene: TRBV29-1; D gene: -; J gene: TRBJ1-6; CDR3 protein: CSVRSGNNSPLHF; CDR3 DNA: TGCAGCGTTAGGTCAGGGAATAATTCACCCCTCCACTTT
clone size: once; V gene: TRBV19; D gene: -; J gene: TRBJ1-2; CDR3 protein: CASRDRPYGYTF; CDR3 DNA: TGTGCCAGTCGAGACAGGCCCTATGGCTACACCTTC
clone size: -; V gene: TRBV19; D gene: TRBD1; J gene: TRBJ2-7; CDR3 protein: CASSIIQGAYEQYF; CDR3 DNA: TGTGCCAGTAGTATAATACAGGGGGCCTACGAGCAGTACTTC
clone size: -; V gene: TRBV5-1; D gene: -; J gene: TRBJ2-2; CDR3 protein: CASSLRDTRTGELFF; CDR3 DNA: TGCGCCAGCAGCTTGAGGGACACCCGGACCGGGGAGCTGTTTTTT
clone size: once; V gene: TRBV12-3/TRBV12-4; D gene: -; J gene: TRBJ1-1; CDR3 protein: CASSLRGTGEAFF; CDR3 DNA: TGTGCCAGCAGTTTACGGGGTACCGGTGAAGCTTTCTTT
clone size: -; V gene: TRBV5-4; D gene: -; J gene: TRBJ1-3; CDR3 protein: CASSYRRESSGNTIYF; CDR3 DNA: TGTGCCAGCAGCTACCGGAGGGAGAGCTCTGGAAACACCATATATTTT
clone size: -; V gene: TRBV19; D gene: -; J gene: TRBJ1-6; CDR3 protein: CASSIDPGDGSPLHF; CDR3 DNA: TGTGCCAGTAGTATAGATCCAGGGGATGGCTCACCCCTCCACTTT
clone size: -; V gene: TRBV18; D gene: -; J gene: TRBJ1-3; CDR3 protein: CASSPNRSSGNTIYF; CDR3 DNA: TGTGCCAGCTCACCAAATCGCAGCTCTGGAAACACCATATATTTT
clone size: -; V gene: TRBV7-9; D gene: TRBD2; J gene: TRBJ2-2; CDR3 protein: CASSAGGTGELFF; CDR3 DNA: TGTGCCAGCAGCGCGGGGGGGACCGGGGAGCTGTTTTTT
clone size: once; V gene: TRBV5-5; D gene: -; J gene: TRBJ2-7; CDR3 protein: CASSIHRDPYEQYF; CDR3 DNA: TGTGCCAGCAGCATTCACAGGGACCCCTACGAGCAGTACTTC
clone size: -; V gene: TRBV3-1/TRBV3-2; D gene: TRBD1; J gene: TRBJ2-7; CDR3 protein: CASSQATSETGFYEQYF; CDR3 DNA: TGTGCCAGCAGCCAAGCCACGTCCGAGACAGGGTTCTACGAGCAGTACTTC
clone size: -; V gene: TRBV6-2/TRBV6-3; D gene: -; J gene: TRBJ2-5; CDR3 protein: CASSLGAGYQETQYF; CDR3 DNA: TGTGCCAGCAGTTTAGGGGCCGGATACCAAGAGACCCAGTACTTC
clone size: -; V gene: TRBV4-2; D gene: TRBD1; J gene: TRBJ2-3; CDR3 protein: CASSRQGIFTDTQYF; CDR3 DNA: TGTGCCAGCAGTAGACAGGGTATTTTCACAGATACGCAGTATTTT
clone size: once; V gene: TRBV15; D gene: -; J gene: TRBJ2-5; CDR3 protein: CATSSPPRAQYF; CDR3 DNA: TGTGCCACCAGCAGCCCCCCTCGGGCCCAGTACTTC
clone size: -; V gene: TRBV2; D gene: -; J gene: TRBJ1-1; CDR3 protein: CASSEGRTMNTEAFF; CDR3 DNA: TGTGCCAGCAGTGAAGGCAGAACCATGAACACTGAAGCTTTCTTT
clone size: few; V gene: TRBV25-1; D gene: -; J gene: TRBJ2-4; CDR3 protein: CASSDGGTDIQYF; CDR3 DNA: TGTGCCAGCAGTGACGGGGGTACAGACATTCAGTACTTC
clone size: -; V gene: TRBV2; D gene: TRBD2; J gene: TRBJ2-7; CDR3 protein: CASIFQATSFDEQYF; CDR3 DNA: TGTGCCAGCATCTTCCAAGCGACTAGCTTCGACGAGCAGTACTTC
clone size: -; V gene: TRBV5-1; D gene: TRBD2; J gene: TRBJ2-2; CDR3 protein: CASSSGGAGRRKTGELFF; CDR3 DNA: TGCGCCAGCAGCTCGGGAGGGGCAGGGCGGAGGAAGACCGGGGAGCTGTTTTTT
clone size: -; V gene: TRBV29-1; D gene: TRBD2; J gene: TRBJ2-1; CDR3 protein: CSVFLIAGGPNEQFF; CDR3 DNA: TGCAGCGTATTCCTCATAGCGGGAGGGCCTAATGAGCAGTTCTTC
clone size: once; V gene: TRBV7-3; D gene: TRBD1; J gene: TRBJ2-3; CDR3 protein: CASSLSQGASDTQYF; CDR3 DNA: TGTGCCAGCAGCCTCTCCCAGGGGGCGTCAGATACGCAGTATTTT
clone size: -; V gene: TRBV13; D gene: -; J gene: TRBJ1-5; CDR3 protein: CASSLTGAQPQHF; CDR3 DNA: TGTGCCAGCAGCTTAACGGGTGCCCAGCCCCAGCATTTT
clone size: -; V gene: TRBV27; D gene: TRBD2; J gene: TRBJ2-7; CDR3 protein: CASTVTGQLAGPSYEQYF; CDR3 DNA: TGTGCCAGCACCGTGACAGGGCAACTAGCGGGGCCCTCCTACGAGCAGTACTTC
clone size: -; V gene: TRBV18; D gene: -; J gene: TRBJ1-6; CDR3 protein: CASSPAIGRGGVSSPLHF; CDR3 DNA: TGTGCCAGCTCACCGGCTATCGGTAGAGGAGGGGTGAGTTCACCCCTCCACTTT
clone size: -; V gene: TRBV27; D gene: TRBD2; J gene: TRBJ2-2; CDR3 protein: CASTMAGRVHTGELFF; CDR3 DNA: TGTGCCAGCACCATGGCCGGGAGGGTGCACACCGGGGAGCTGTTTTTT
clone size: -; V gene: TRBV19; D gene: TRBD1; J gene: TRBJ1-4; CDR3 protein: CASSSRGNEKLFF; CDR3 DNA: TGTGCCAGTAGCAGCAGGGGGAATGAAAAACTGTTTTTT
clone size: -; V gene: TRBV10-3; D gene: -; J gene: TRBJ1-2; CDR3 protein: CAISESLERYGYTF; CDR3 DNA: TGTGCCATCAGTGAGTCGTTGGAGCGCTATGGCTACACCTTC
clone size: -; V gene: TRBV19; D gene: -; J gene: TRBJ1-2; CDR3 protein: CASIPRRVESSWRPYGYTF; CDR3 DNA: TGTGCCAGTATACCCAGAAGAGTAGAAAGTTCATGGAGGCCGTATGGCTACACCTTC
clone size: -; V gene: TRBV5-4; D gene: -; J gene: TRBJ2-7; CDR3 protein: CASSLLGRGALLGTYEQYF; CDR3 DNA: TGTGCCAGCAGCTTGCTCGGCAGGGGCGCGCTCTTGGGAACCTACGAGCAGTACTTC
clone size: -; V gene: TRBV5-1; D gene: TRBD1; J gene: TRBJ2-7; CDR3 protein: CASSLFTGQAAEQYF; CDR3 DNA: TGCGCCAGCAGCTTGTTCACCGGACAGGCGGCCGAGCAGTACTTC
clone size: -; V gene: TRBV10-1; D gene: TRBD1; J gene: TRBJ2-7; CDR3 protein: CASSESEDRGYEQYF; CDR3 DNA: TGCGCCAGCAGTGAGTCGGAGGACAGGGGCTACGAGCAGTACTTC
clone size: -; V gene: TRBV4-1; D gene: -; J gene: TRBJ2-7; CDR3 protein: CASSHGGSSYEQYF; CDR3 DNA: TGCGCCAGCAGCCATGGGGGGAGCTCCTACGAGCAGTACTTC
clone size: -; V gene: TRBV27; D gene: TRBD1; J gene: TRBJ1-5; CDR3 protein: CASSSFDRGNNQPQHF; CDR3 DNA: TGTGCCAGCAGTTCGTTCGACAGGGGAAACAATCAGCCCCAGCATTTT
clone size: -; V gene: TRBV6-2/TRBV6-3; D gene: TRBD2; J gene: TRBJ2-3; CDR3 protein: CASSRPTSGVFTDTQYF; CDR3 DNA: TGTGCCAGCAGTCGCCCGACTAGCGGAGTTTTCACAGATACGCAGTATTTT
clone size: -; V gene: TRBV27; D gene: -; J gene: TRBJ1-4; CDR3 protein: CASSLLGGGQKLFF; CDR3 DNA: TGTGCCAGCAGTTTGCTAGGGGGGGGACAAAAACTGTTTTTT